This T cell receptor (beta chain) was recovered during a study of Graves' ophthalmopathy and Graves' hyperthyroidism. General study results and limits: Ophthalmopathy progression cases were predicted by the model with 70.59% sensitivity and 72.22% specificity. Most clonotypes expanded in thyroid above 0.001 frequency were present in blood too.

Clinical symptoms, serum thyroxine, TRAb, thyroid ultrasound and orbital computed tomography were relied on for diagnosis. V shed 4 bases, J shed 4 bases, and the junction held 3 bases outside the gene matches. This CDR3 is 14 amino acids long. Looked up from germline, CDR1 is SGHKS and CDR2 is YYEKEE (reference sequence). This clonotype was detected a few times. The antigen is not known. The sequenced template was RNA, covering the TCR beta CDR3 region. HTBI-primed RT-PCR formed the first round, and a multiplex PCR formed the second. Each CDR3 protein is one row after TCRdb ran MiXCR on the multiplex PCR reads. This table holds about 1.2 million distinct CDR3 sequences, around a third found once.

This rearrangement joins TRBV5-5 to TRBJ1-1; 11 bases are a match to TRBD1. This clonotype was sampled from an adult man with Graves' hyperthyroidism. The sample taken for sequencing was peripheral blood or thyroid tissue (not recorded which). The CDR3 nucleotides are TGTGCCAGCAGCGGACAGGGGGCGAGCACTGAAGCTTTCTTT. Translation gives CASSGQGASTEAFF.